A selection of T cell receptor beta chains follows, all from one sample in a study of CD4 and CD8 cells across lung adenocarcinoma regions. MiXCR was run by TCRdb on the PCR reads, yielding one entry per CDR3 protein. The repertoire consists of a few thousand distinct CDR3 sequences, with less than 70% occurring once and the leading ten covering roughly 19%. Sequenced input: CD4+ T cells from the margin of a lung tumor. Receptor source: a male donor with lung adenocarcinoma. The CD4 and CD8 labels of this study may be unreliable. Each CDR3 is given with its conserved first and last residue. The D gene is left open where the match is weak. A clone size is listed for some rows: how often the clone was seen (once, few, many), or a class if it is expanded.

once	TRBV3-1	15	.	TRBJ1-2	TGTGCCAGCAGCCACCTTGTGGGCTCATCGGATGGCTACACCTTC	CASSHLVGSSDGYTF
.	TRBV7-8	13	.	TRBJ2-5	TGTGCCAGCAGCTCAGATAGGTCGGAGACCCAGTACTTC	CASSSDRSETQYF
.	TRBV27	15	.	TRBJ2-3	TGTGCCAGGGGTTTAGGGGGGTGCGACACAGATACGCAGTATTTC	CARGLGGCDTDTQYF
.	TRBV11-2	15	TRBD1	TRBJ2-1	TGTGCCAGCAGCACCGGGACAGGGAGGACCTACGAGCAGTTCTTC	CASSTGTGRTYEQFF
.	TRBV11-3	14	.	TRBJ2-5	TGTGCCAGCAGCCCCGGGAGTATTCAAGAGACCCAGTACTTC	CASSPGSIQETQYF
.	TRBV10-2	14	.	TRBJ2-5	TGCGCCAGCACGGACAGCCTCCGAGGGGAGACCCAGTACTTC	CASTDSLRGETQYF
.	TRBV6-5	12	.	TRBJ1-6	TGTGCCAGCAGTTCCCTGAAAGCACCCCTCCACTTT	CASSSLKAPLHF
.	TRBV6-1	12	.	TRBJ2-7	TGTGCCAGCAGTGCACAGGGAACCGAGCAGTACTTC	CASSAQGTEQYF
.	TRBV10-3	17	TRBD2	TRBJ2-5	TGTGCCACCGGGGGGGACCATTCACAGGGAATTGGGGAGACCCAGTACTTC	CATGGDHSQGIGETQYF
.	TRBV6-1	14	TRBD2	TRBJ2-1	TGTGCCAGCAGCTCGAGAGCGGGGGACAATGAGCAGTTCTTC	CASSSRAGDNEQFF
few	TRBV12-3/TRBV12-4	14	.	TRBJ2-7	TGTGCCAGCAGTTTAAGTACAGTCCCCTACGAGCAGTACTTC	CASSLSTVPYEQYF
few	TRBV27	18	.	TRBJ2-2	TGTGCCAGCAGTCTATATTCAGGGTCGGGGGCGAACACCGGGGAGCTGTTTTTT	CASSLYSGSGANTGELFF
.	TRBV7-2	16	TRBD2	TRBJ2-1	TGTGCCAGCAGCTTACTAGCGGTCCCCTCCTACAATGAGCAGTTCTTC	CASSLLAVPSYNEQFF
few	TRBV6-6	10	.	TRBJ1-2	TGTGCCAGCAGGGAGGATGGCTACACCTTC	CASREDGYTF
.	TRBV6-1	15	TRBD1	TRBJ2-7	TGTGCCAGCAGGAGAGGGGGACAGGCGTCCTACGAGCAGTACTTC	CASRRGGQASYEQYF
.	TRBV6-1	15	.	TRBJ1-1	TGTGCCAGCAAACCCCTGACAGGCACCTACACTGAAGCTTTCTTT	CASKPLTGTYTEAFF
.	TRBV6-5	14	.	TRBJ1-1	TGTGCCAGCAGTTACGCGAGACATGGCGCTGAAGCTTTCTTT	CASSYARHGAEAFF
.	TRBV6-1	13	.	TRBJ2-7	TGTGCCAGGGGTGAGGGGTGGAAAAATACGCAGTACTTC	CARGEGWKNTQYF
.	TRBV5-1	16	.	TRBJ2-7	TGCGCCAGCAGCCTCTATGCCGGGTCGGTATTCTACGAGCAGTACTTC	CASSLYAGSVFYEQYF
.	TRBV7-2	14	.	TRBJ2-7	TGTGCCAGCACCATCTGGGACGGTCCCTACGAGCAGTACTTC	CASTIWDGPYEQYF
few	TRBV10-1	16	TRBD2	TRBJ2-1	TGCGCCAGCAGTGAGGGTATTAGCGGGCGAGACAATGAGCAGTTCTTC	CASSEGISGRDNEQFF
.	TRBV7-2	13	.	TRBJ2-5	TGTGCCAGCAGCTTTCGGCGCCTAGAGACCCAGTACTTC	CASSFRRLETQYF
.	TRBV6-1	14	TRBD2	TRBJ2-3	TGTGCCAGCCAACTAGCGCTCGCCACAGATACGCAGTATTTT	CASQLALATDTQYF
.	TRBV7-2	15	.	TRBJ1-3	TGTGCCAGCAGCCCCGGGACCCTATCTGGAAACACCATATATTTT	CASSPGTLSGNTIYF
.	TRBV6-2/TRBV6-3	16	.	TRBJ2-1	TGTGCCAGCGTTACAAGCGGCGGGCTATCCTACAATGAGCAGTTCTTC	CASVTSGGLSYNEQFF
.	TRBV7-9	16	.	TRBJ2-7	TGTGCCAGCAGCGAAGACAGGTCTTTGGGCTCCTACGAGCAGTACTTC	CASSEDRSLGSYEQYF
.	TRBV7-2	18	TRBD2	TRBJ2-3	TGTGCCAGCAGCTTAGCGAGTGCTAGCGGGGGCCCCACAGATACGCAGTATTTT	CASSLASASGGPTDTQYF
.	TRBV6-1	14	TRBD2	TRBJ2-7	TGTGCCAGCAGTCCGACTAGCGGTCTACGTGAGCAGTACTTC	CASSPTSGLREQYF
.	TRBV12-3/TRBV12-4	15	.	TRBJ2-1	TGTGCCAGCAGTTTAGAGCGGGTCGAATACAATGAGCAGTTCTTC	CASSLERVEYNEQFF